A single sample is the source of the 5 T cell receptor beta chains below, sequenced in a study of regulatory T cells in long-lasting Graves disease. This sample's time point: newly diagnosed GD, antithyroid drugs for less than 3 months. TCR sequences were obtained from RNA taken from PBMCs. Relying on iRepertoire HTBI primers and Arm-PCR of CDR3 regions, the team built TCR beta libraries. Each CDR3 protein gets one entry after TCRdb re-called the multiplex PCR reads with MiXCR. Of 550,000 to 600,000 distinct CDR3 sequences detected, about 16% appear once; the ten largest clones hold 9.5% to 15%. Another study also made use of these data, one on T cells in Graves' hyperthyroidism and ophthalmopathy.

The material was peripheral blood mononuclear cells (PBMCs), obtained at new diagnosis, from a patient treated with antithyroid drugs. The receptors come from a man aged 18 to 30 with Graves disease.

In its sample, this clonotype was seen many times. The chain employs TRBV18 and TRBJ2-1; D gene unclear. The germline CDR1 and CDR2 sequences are KGHSH and LQKENI. V lost 2 bases to trimming and J lost 5 bases, with 19 bases between them. CDR3 size: 17 residues. The DNA of the CDR3 is TGTGCCAGCTCACCAAGTGACCGCACCCGCCAAAACAATGAGCAGTTCTTC. Translating it yields CASSPSDRTRQNNEQFF.

This clonotype was counted a few times. This chain links TRBV19 with TRBJ2-1; 9 bases fit TRBD2. CDR3 size: 18 residues. From germline, CDR1 is LNHDA and CDR2 SQIVND (reference sequence). V lost 3 bases to trimming and J lost 5 bases; unmatched junction nucleotides: 14. The CDR3 protein is CASSMRPLSSGIHNEQFF. For the CDR3, the DNA is TGTGCCAGTAGTATGCGTCCACTCTCTAGCGGGATCCACAATGAGCAGTTCTTC.

The chain links TRBV3-1 to TRBJ2-2, with D possibly matching TRBD2 (5 bases). V gave up 11 bases and J gave up 4 bases, with 17 bases separating them. This CDR3 is 14 amino acids long. Germline lookup yields CDR1 LGHDT and CDR2 YNNKEL (reference sequence). DNA for the CDR3: TGTGCCGCCTCCGGGGTAACGAGCACCGGGGAGCTGTTTTTT. This sequence encodes CAASGVTSTGELFF.

This clonotype occurred many times. The CDR3 DNA sequence: TGTGCCAGCAGTCCCTCGGGACAGGGGATCAGAAATCAGCCCCAGCATTTT. Translation gives CASSPSGQGIRNQPQHF. The V and J genes are TRBV27 and TRBJ1-5; 10 bases map to TRBD1. The CDR3 contains 17 residues. The germline gives CDR1 MNHEY, CDR2 SMNVEV (reference sequence). V was pared by 5 bases and J by 4 bases, with 11 bases of the junction left unmatched.

The rearrangement joins TRBV10-3 to TRBJ2-4; 12 bases match TRBD2. From germline, CDR1 is ENHRY and CDR2 SYGVKD. The CDR3 has 16 amino acids. With V trimmed by 11 bases and J by 2 bases, 10 bases remained unmatched. The CDR3, as DNA: TGTGCCGTGTTGACTAGCGGGAGTTTTACCAAAAACATTCAGTACTTC. It encodes CAVLTSGSFTKNIQYF.